Below, 28 T cell receptor beta chains from the same sample are listed, as sequenced in a study of T cells after yellow fever vaccination. TCRdb recomputed calls from the 5' RACE reads with MiXCR, one row per CDR3 protein. This sample has fewer than 350,000 distinct CDR3 sequences; 3.5% to 5% occur once, and the top ten carry 15% to 20%. Material: PBMCs, obtained 15 days after the yellow fever booster vaccination. These receptor sequences come from a man aged 18-30 years who received the YFV17D yellow fever vaccine.

Ten or more counts support this clonotype. The chain carries TRBV2 and TRBJ2-1; D is possibly TRBD1 (6 bases). The germline CDR1 and CDR2 sequences are SNHLY and FYNNEI. The CDR3 totals 15 residues. The V end lost 6 bases, the J end lost 7 bases, and 19 bases lay between the germline ends. The CDR3 DNA is TGTGCCAGCAGACCCCCAGGGGTTGTGCGGAATGAGCAGTTCTTC. Amino acids: CASRPPGVVRNEQFF. The full variable domain, with the rest looked up from reference TRBV2 and TRBJ2-1, is EPEVTQTPSHQVTQMGQEVILRCVPISNHLYFYWYRQILGQKVEFLVSFYNNEISEKSEIFDDQFSVERPDGSNFTLKIRSTKLEDSAMYFCASRPPGVVRNEQFFGPGTRLTVL.

At least ten counts were recorded for this clonotype. V and J are TRBV7-3 and TRBJ2-1; TRBD1 might be the D (6 bases). This CDR3 contains 14 residues. V shed 4 bases and J shed 7 bases, with 14 bases lying between them. Germline V lookup: CDR1 SGHTA, CDR2 FQGTGA. DNA of the CDR3: TGTGCCAGCAGCTCCCTTCCTCAGGGGAATGAGCAGTTCTTC. It yields the protein CASSSLPQGNEQFF.

This clonotype was recorded a few times. This sequence joins TRBV9 and TRBJ2-5; TRBD2 aligns across 9 bases. The CDR3 spans 15 residues. Germline loops: CDR1 SGDLS, CDR2 YYNGEE. V was clipped by 6 bases and J by 5 bases; unmatched bases: 11. CDR3 DNA: TGTGCCAGCAATCAGCTAGCGGGGTCGGAGGAGACCCAGTACTTC. As protein: CASNQLAGSEETQYF.

This clonotype has at least ten counts. The chain couples TRBV12-3 or TRBV12-4 to TRBJ1-6; maybe TRBD1 (5 bases). The CDR3 covers 13 residues. V was clipped by 8 bases and J by 8 bases, with 13 bases between them. The CDR3 bases are TGTGCCAGCCGGGACGGGCTCCATTCACCCCTCCACTTT. Translated: CASRDGLHSPLHF.

The gene calls are TRBV30 and TRBJ2-7, with a tentative D call TRBD1 (5 bases). From germline, CDR1 is GTSNPN and CDR2 SVGIG (reference sequence). The CDR3 is made up of 13 amino acids. V was trimmed by 1 base and J by 1 base, leaving 8 bases between them. CDR3 amino acids: CAWSDRRSYEQYF. Written as DNA, the CDR3 is TGTGCCTGGAGTGACAGGCGGTCCTACGAGCAGTACTTC. Full variable domain (rest looked up from reference TRBV30 and TRBJ2-7): SQTIHQWPATLVQPVGSPLSLECTVEGTSNPNLYWYRQAAGRGLQLLFYSVGIGQISSEVPQNLSASRPQDRQFILSSKKLLLSDSGFYLCAWSDRRSYEQYFGPGTRLTVT.

This clonotype was seen repeatedly, ten times or more. The V call is TRBV11-2, the J call TRBJ2-1; 7 bases are a match to TRBD1. With V trimmed by 5 bases and J by 9 bases, 7 bases remained unmatched. The CDR3 contains 13 residues. Germline V lookup: CDR1 SGHAT, CDR2 FQNNGV. CDR3 loop: CASSATGVSEQFF. In DNA form, the CDR3 reads TGTGCCAGCAGCGCCACAGGGGTCAGTGAGCAGTTCTTC.

This clonotype appeared many times. The chain joins TRBV7-2 to TRBJ2-5; the D gene is possibly TRBD2 (7 bases). The CDR3 is made up of 13 amino acids. V lost 8 bases to trimming and J lost 2 bases, with 12 bases between them. Germline CDR1 and CDR2: SGHTA and FQGNSA. CDR3 loop: CASLRGGQETQYF. The CDR3 DNA reads TGTGCCAGCCTTAGGGGGGGGCAAGAGACCCAGTACTTC.

This clonotype was counted at least ten times. Sequence at one end of the junction differs from germline and may be a read error. The chain has TRBV5-1 and TRBJ2-5, with D perhaps matching TRBD2 (5 bases). CDR1 and CDR2 from the germline V gene are SGHRS and YFSETQ. The CDR3 covers 11 residues. The chain's CDR3 is CASSLEGTQYF. The CDR3 bases are TGTGCCAGCAGTTTAGAGGGGACCCAGTACTTC.

This clonotype appeared many times. The chain links TRBV5-1 to TRBJ2-3; 11 bases align to TRBD2. CDR1 and CDR2 from the germline V gene are SGHRS and YFSETQ. This CDR3 has 16 residues. With V trimmed by 0 bases and J by 4 bases, 4 bases remained unmatched. CDR3 sequence (DNA): TGCGCCAGCAGCTTGGAGGCTAGCGGGGGGTCAGATACGCAGTATTTT. Its translation: CASSLEASGGSDTQYF.

The gene calls are TRBV19 and TRBJ2-3; either TRBD1 or TRBD2 may fit D (6 bases each). The CDR3 has 16 residues. V lost 8 bases and J lost 2, with 20 bases in between. Germline CDR1 is LNHDA and CDR2 is SQIVND (reference sequence). The CDR3 region is CASSTPGGGPTDTQYF. The CDR3 coding sequence is TGTGCCAGTTCCACCCCTGGAGGGGGGCCCACAGATACGCAGTATTTT.

This clonotype has ten or more counts. This rearrangement joins TRBV12-3 or TRBV12-4 to TRBJ2-1, with D unresolved. V lost 2 bases to trimming and J lost 8 bases, with 7 bases between them. The CDR3 totals 12 residues. CDR3 protein: CASSLRSYEQFF. CDR3 nucleotides: TGTGCCAGCAGTTTAAGGAGCTATGAGCAGTTCTTC.

This clonotype was observed a handful of times. The J gene is TRBJ2-2, the V gene TRBV3-1, with D perhaps given as TRBD1 or TRBD2 (5 bases each). The V and J ends lost 7 bases and 1 base respectively, with 13 bases between them. CDR1 and CDR2 (germline): LGHDT, YNNKEL (reference sequence). The CDR3 totals 15 residues. CDR3 bases: TGTGCCAGCACCCCGAGAGGGGTGAACACCGGGGAGCTGTTTTTT. This codes for CASTPRGVNTGELFF. Full variable domain (rest looked up from reference TRBV3-1 and TRBJ2-2): DTAVSQTPKYLVTQMGNDKSIKCEQNLGHDTMYWYKQDSKKFLKIMFSYNNKELIINETVPNRFSPKSPDKAHLNLHINSLELGDSAVYFCASTPRGVNTGELFFGEGSRLTVL.

In this sample, this clonotype turned up a few times. The chain recombines TRBV7-2 with TRBJ1-6, with a weak D call TRBD1 (5 bases). Trimming cost V 2 bases and J 9 bases, with 17 bases left between them. CDR3 length: 16 amino acids. Germline V lookup: CDR1 SGHTA, CDR2 FQGNSA. The CDR3 nucleotides are TGTGCCAGCAGCTTAAGTCTTCGGCAGGGCGTTTCACCCCTCCACTTT. Its translation: CASSLSLRQGVSPLHF.

This clonotype showed up many times. The rearrangement uses TRBV7-3 and TRBJ2-1; either TRBD1 or TRBD2 may fit D (5 bases each). V lost 5 bases to trimming and J lost 6 bases, with 14 bases between them. There are 14 residues in the CDR3. Germline CDR1 reads SGHTA; CDR2 reads FQGTGA. The CDR3 bases are TGTGCCAGCAGCAAAACGGCGAGGGGCAATGAGCAGTTCTTC. Translated, it gives CASSKTARGNEQFF.

This clonotype was picked up a small number of times. The chain is built from TRBV3-1 and TRBJ1-5; 7 bases match TRBD1. This CDR3 spans 16 amino acids. V lost 0 bases, J lost 2 bases, and 4 bases stayed unmatched. Germline V gene sequence: CDR1 LGHDT, CDR2 YNNKEL (reference sequence). Here the CDR3 DNA reads TGTGCCAGCAGCCAAGATTCGACAGGGCGCAATCAGCCCCAGCATTTT. Encoded protein: CASSQDSTGRNQPQHF.

This clonotype was picked up many times. The chain carries TRBV7-3 and TRBJ2-1; 9 nucleotides line up with TRBD1. Unmatched junction bases numbered 14, after V lost 5 bases and J lost 15 bases. Germline V lookup: CDR1 SGHTA, CDR2 FQGTGA. This CDR3 is 14 amino acids long. The CDR3 DNA sequence: TGTGCCAGCAGCAGGACCGGGACAGGGCCCACGCCGTTCTTC. Translating it yields CASSRTGTGPTPFF.

The chain links TRBV5-1 to TRBJ2-1, with TRBD2 matching 8 bases. Germline V gene sequence: CDR1 SGHRS, CDR2 YFSETQ. J was trimmed by 0 bases and V by 3 bases; bases with no gene match: 5. The CDR3 contains 16 residues. CDR3 amino acids: CASSSDAGGSYNEQFF. The CDR3 region has the DNA TGCGCCAGCAGCTCGGATGCGGGAGGCTCCTACAATGAGCAGTTCTTC.

Note on this clonotype: This may be a read error, as it is one base from a much larger clone. V is TRBV4-3 and J is TRBJ2-1; D unclear. CDR3 size: 14 residues. Trimming took 1 base from V and 9 from J, leaving 13 bases between them. CDR1 is LGHNA and CDR2 is YSLEER in the germline V gene. The CDR3 nucleotides are TGCGCCAGCAGCCAAGCCGGTGGAAATACTGAGCAGTTCTTC. Its protein is CASSQAGGNTEQFF.

To note about this clonotype: Germline is not matched at one junction end, which may reflect a read error. V usage is TRBV12-3 or TRBV12-4 and J usage is TRBJ1-6; no firm D call. The CDR3 totals 13 residues. The DNA for the CDR3 is TGTGCCAGCACTTTAGGTTCCAGTTCACCCCTCCACTTT. Its protein is CASTLGSSSPLHF.

This clonotype has a count of ten or more. The CDR3 coding sequence is TGTGCCAGCAGTTACGGGGGGACAGGGTCCTACGAGCAGTACTTC. Its protein is CASSYGGTGSYEQYF. The chain joins TRBV6-5 to TRBJ2-7, with TRBD1 matching over 9 bases. CDR3 length: 15 residues. The V segment lost 2 bases and the J segment 1 base; nucleotides outside the gene matches: 3. Per germline, CDR1 MNHEY and CDR2 SVGAGI.

The rearrangement joins TRBV28 to TRBJ2-7; D is ambiguous. Germline V gene sequence: CDR1 MDHEN, CDR2 SYDVKM. The V end lost 6 bases, the J end lost 3 bases, and 9 bases lay between the germline ends. The CDR3 contains 12 residues. The CDR3 nucleotides are TGTGCCAGCAGCCAAAGATTCTACGAGCAGTACTTC. Translation gives CASSQRFYEQYF.

The chain carries TRBV6-5 and TRBJ1-6; D is perhaps TRBD1 (5 bases). The germline V gene has CDR1 MNHEY and CDR2 SVGAGI. The CDR3 consists of 15 residues. V lost 0 bases, J lost 7 bases, and 10 bases lay in between. This CDR3 reads CASSYSRAANSPLHF. Here the CDR3 DNA reads TGTGCCAGCAGTTACTCCAGGGCGGCGAATTCACCCCTCCACTTT.

This clonotype was detected a few times. The chain has TRBV5-1 and TRBJ2-3; perhaps TRBD1 as D (6 bases). The germline V gene encodes CDR1 SGHRS and CDR2 YFSETQ. Trimming took 4 bases from V and 1 from J, leaving 19 bases between them. CDR3 length: 17 amino acids. CDR3 nucleotide sequence: TGCGCCAGCAGCGGCCAGAGCAGGGGCTATGGCACAGATACGCAGTATTTT. Translating it yields CASSGQSRGYGTDTQYF.

This clonotype was seen repeatedly, ten times or more. The rearrangement links TRBV7-9 to TRBJ2-1, with 8 bases aligning to TRBD1. With V trimmed by 5 bases and J by 4 bases, 7 bases remained unmatched. CDR1 SEHNR and CDR2 FQNEAQ come from the germline V gene (reference sequence). CDR3 length: 15 amino acids. The CDR3 protein is CASSPPGQVYNEQFF. The CDR3 DNA reads TGTGCCAGCAGCCCTCCGGGACAGGTTTACAATGAGCAGTTCTTC.

This clonotype was counted between two and nine times. The V call is TRBV12-3 or TRBV12-4, the J call TRBJ1-2, with a tentative D call TRBD1 (5 bases). The CDR3 runs to 17 residues. The V end lost 1 base, the J end lost 2 bases, and 17 bases lay between the germline ends. CDR3 region: CASSLEGLGPLNYGYTF. CDR3 DNA sequence: TGTGCCAGCAGTTTAGAAGGGTTGGGGCCCCTGAACTATGGCTACACCTTC.

This clonotype has a handful of counts. This chain joins TRBV7-9 and TRBJ1-5; weak D call: TRBD1 (6 bases). V lost 2 bases to trimming and J lost 1 base, with 21 bases between them. Germline V lookup: CDR1 SEHNR, CDR2 FQNEAQ (reference sequence). The CDR3 spans 19 residues. The CDR3 nucleotides are TGTGCCAGCAGCTTAACGAAAACAGGGAGGGTTTCAAGCAATCAGCCCCAGCATTTT. Translation gives CASSLTKTGRVSSNQPQHF.

The sample holds a few counts of this clonotype. The chain uses TRBV10-3 and TRBJ1-5, with D perhaps TRBD1 (6 bases). V lost 9 bases and J lost 6, with 15 bases in between. Germline V gene lookup returns CDR1 ENHRY and CDR2 SYGVKD. The length of the CDR3 is 13 residues. CDR3 protein: CAIGGGLGQPQHF. In DNA form, the CDR3 reads TGTGCCATTGGGGGGGGGCTCGGTCAGCCCCAGCATTTT.

This clonotype was counted only a few times. The chain joins TRBV28 to TRBJ2-2; TRBD2 matches 12 bases. This CDR3 contains 17 residues. The junction had 5 bases not matched to a gene; V was cut back by 3 bases and J by 3 bases. From germline, CDR1 is MDHEN and CDR2 SYDVKM. The DNA of the CDR3 is TGTGCCAGCAGTTTGGCTACTAGCGGGGGGTACACCGGGGAGCTGTTTTTT. Translated: CASSLATSGGYTGELFF.